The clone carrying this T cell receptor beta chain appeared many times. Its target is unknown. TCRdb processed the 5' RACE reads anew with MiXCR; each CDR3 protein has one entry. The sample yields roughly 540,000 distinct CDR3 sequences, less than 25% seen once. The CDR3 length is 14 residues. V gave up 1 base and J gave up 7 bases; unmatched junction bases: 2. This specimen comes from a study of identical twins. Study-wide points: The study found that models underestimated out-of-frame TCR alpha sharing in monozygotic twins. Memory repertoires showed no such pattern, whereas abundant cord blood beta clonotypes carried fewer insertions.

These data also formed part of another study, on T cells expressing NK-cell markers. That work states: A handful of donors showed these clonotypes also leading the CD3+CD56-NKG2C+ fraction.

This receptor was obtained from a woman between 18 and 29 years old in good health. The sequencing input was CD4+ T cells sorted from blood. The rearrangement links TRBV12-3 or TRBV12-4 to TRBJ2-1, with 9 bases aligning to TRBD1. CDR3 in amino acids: CASSLDRGLNEQFF. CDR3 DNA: TGTGCCAGCAGTTTAGACAGGGGGCTTAATGAGCAGTTCTTC.